This T cell receptor beta chain was sequenced for a study of blood T cell repertoires in COVID-19. The germline CDR1 and CDR2 sequences are MNHEY and SVGAGI. The ends lost 2 bases at V and 4 bases at J; junction bases unmatched: 4. The CDR3 loop spans 15 amino acids. How the authors handled the data: Researchers report that nucleated cell counts were estimated from reference gene primer amplification. Generated by immunoSEQ multiplex PCR, the TCRdb table keeps only in-frame clones and is missing some. D and trimming come from the DNA, and the V and J calls and clone size come from that table. The sample lists approximately 89,000 clones; 70% to 90% were seen once. This clone was seen only once.

Sequenced sample: peripheral blood. This clonotype originated in a woman in her sixties or seventies with active or convalescent COVID-19. The chain links TRBV6-5 to TRBJ1-1; 10 bases match TRBD1. CDR3 DNA: TGTGCCAGCAGTTACCGTCGGACAGGGGGCACTGAAGCTTTCTTT. Encoded protein: CASSYRRTGGTEAFF.